This T cell receptor (beta chain) comes out of a study of shared clonotypes between healthy human individuals. As for the study in general: The study drew on a couple of women and three men aged 18 to 49 as donors. Plates per donor: three CD4 naive, three CD4 memory, two CD8 naive, one CD8 memory.

Here immunoSEQ multiplex PCR was the method, and the copy in TCRdb shows in-frame clones only, minus some. The top ten hold 0.1% to 0.15% of the sample, which has around 2,000,000 clones, around 95% seen once. The CDR3 is made up of 13 amino acids. The V gene's germline CDR1 is MNHNS and CDR2 SASEGT. Trimming left V 6 bases short and J 14 bases short, with 20 bases between. Study-wide findings and caveats: For sorted subsets, rarefaction showed incomplete sequencing despite large depth.

As for this clone: What it binds is unknown.

The chain couples TRBV6-1 to TRBJ2-1; perhaps D is TRBD1 or TRBD2 (5 bases each). This TCR was sampled from a man aged 18 to 29 in good health. Sequenced material: naive CD4+ T cells sorted from blood. The subset: CD45RA+ positively selected. In DNA, the CDR3 is TGTGCCAGCAGGACCGAGGGGCCCCACCTGGAGTTCTTC. This codes for CASRTEGPHLEFF.